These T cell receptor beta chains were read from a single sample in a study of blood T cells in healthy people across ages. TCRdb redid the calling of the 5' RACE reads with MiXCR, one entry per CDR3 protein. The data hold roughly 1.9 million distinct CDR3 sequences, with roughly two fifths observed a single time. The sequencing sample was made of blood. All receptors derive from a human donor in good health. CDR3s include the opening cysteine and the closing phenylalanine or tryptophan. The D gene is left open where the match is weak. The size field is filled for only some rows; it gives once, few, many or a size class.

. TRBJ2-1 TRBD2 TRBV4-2 TGTGCCAGCAGCCAAGTGGGACTAGCGGGGGGCAACTACAATGAGCAGTTCTTC CASSQVGLAGGNYNEQFF
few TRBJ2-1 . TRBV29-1 TGCAGCGTTGGTAGAGGGATGAATGAGCAGTTCTTC CSVGRGMNEQFF
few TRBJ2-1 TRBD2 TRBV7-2 TGTGCCTCCCACCTCCACGGGGGGTCAAACTACAATGAGCAGTTCTTC CASHLHGGSNYNEQFF
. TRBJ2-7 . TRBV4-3 TGCACCGGCAGCCAAGATAGGGACGCTTCGGACGAGCAGTACTTC CTGSQDRDASDEQYF
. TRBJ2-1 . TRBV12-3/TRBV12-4 TGTGCCAGCAGTCCTTCTGTCAATGAGCAGTTCTTC CASSPSVNEQFF
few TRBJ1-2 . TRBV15 TGTGCCACCAGCAGAGATAGACGGCATTATGGCTACACCTTC CATSRDRRHYGYTF
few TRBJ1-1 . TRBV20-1 TGCAGTGCTAGAGATAGTGGCGGGGGTATTACTGAAGCTTTCTTT CSARDSGGGITEAFF
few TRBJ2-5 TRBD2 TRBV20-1 TGCAGTGCCCCTAGCGGGGGAGAGACCCAGTACTTC CSAPSGGETQYF
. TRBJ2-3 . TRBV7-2 TGTGCCAGCAGCTTCTATCCGGGACTGACCACAGATACGCAGTATTTT CASSFYPGLTTDTQYF
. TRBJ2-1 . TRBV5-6 TGTGCCAGCAGCTTTAATACGGAGCAGTTCTTC CASSFNTEQFF
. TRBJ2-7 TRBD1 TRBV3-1 TGTGCCAGCAGCCGGATTCGGACAGGGGGATCCTACGAGCAGTACTTC CASSRIRTGGSYEQYF
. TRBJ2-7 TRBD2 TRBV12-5 TGTGCTAGTGGTTTGTTCCTAGGTAGCGGGGGCTCCTACGAGCAGTACTTC CASGLFLGSGGSYEQYF
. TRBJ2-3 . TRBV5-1 TGCGCCAGCAATTCAATCCCCACAGATACGCAGTATTTT CASNSIPTDTQYF
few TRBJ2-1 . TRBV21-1 TGTGCCAGCAGCACCGTAGCGGGGGGGTACAATGAGCAGTTCTTC CASSTVAGGYNEQFF
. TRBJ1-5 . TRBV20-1 TGCAGTGCTAGAGGCCAGGGCGGACAGCCCCTGCATTTT CSARGQGGQPLHF
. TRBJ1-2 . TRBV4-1 TGCGCCAGCAGCCCCGACGGGCCTCGGCTAGGCTATGGCTACACCTTC CASSPDGPRLGYGYTF
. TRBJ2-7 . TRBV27 TGTGCCAGCAGTTCCCCATTTGGAAGGGCTTTTGGTGGCGAGCAGTACTTC CASSSPFGRAFGGEQYF
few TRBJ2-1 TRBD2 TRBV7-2 TGTGCCAGCAGCTTAGAACTAGCGGGGGGGCTGGAATACAATGAGCAGTTCTTC CASSLELAGGLEYNEQFF
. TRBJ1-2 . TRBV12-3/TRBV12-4 TGTGCCAGCAGTTTCACAGGGTCGTCTCACACCTTC CASSFTGSSHTF
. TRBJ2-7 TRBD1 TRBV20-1 TGCAGTGCTAGAGATCCCGGGACAGGCTCCTACGAGCAGTACTTC CSARDPGTGSYEQYF
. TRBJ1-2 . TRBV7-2 TGTGCCAGCAGCGAGGGGACGAGTCACGGCTACACCTTC CASSEGTSHGYTF
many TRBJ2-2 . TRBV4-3 TGCGCCAGCAGCCATGCCTCCGGGGAGCTGTTTTTT CASSHASGELFF
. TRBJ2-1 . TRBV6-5 TGTGCCAGCAGCCCTGACCGTGAGGGCTCCTACAATGAGCAGTTCTTC CASSPDREGSYNEQFF
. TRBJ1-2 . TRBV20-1 TGCAGTGCTAGAGTCCCCACGGACTATGGCTACACCTTC CSARVPTDYGYTF
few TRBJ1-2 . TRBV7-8 TGTGCCAGCAGCTCCCCCGGGGCGGATAACTATGGCTACACCTTC CASSSPGADNYGYTF
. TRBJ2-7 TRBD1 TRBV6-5 TGTGCCAGCAGTTACTCGACGGGACAGCTAGGCTACGAGCAGTACTTC CASSYSTGQLGYEQYF
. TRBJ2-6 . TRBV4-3 TGCGCCAGCAGCCAAGAATTACCCTCTGGGGCCAACGTCCTGACTTTC CASSQELPSGANVLTF
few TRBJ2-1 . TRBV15 TGTGCCACCAGCAGACCGGGACTTAAGCAGTTCTTC CATSRPGLKQFF
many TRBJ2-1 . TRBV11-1 TGTGCCAGCAGCTCGAGACGGAATGAGCAGTTCTTC CASSSRRNEQFF
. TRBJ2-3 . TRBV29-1 TGCGGCCTCTCTCGGGGCTACCCTAGCACAGATACGCAGTATTTT CGLSRGYPSTDTQYF
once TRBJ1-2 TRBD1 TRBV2 TGTGCCAGTTTCAGGGGGCGCGGCTATGGCTACACCTTC CASFRGRGYGYTF
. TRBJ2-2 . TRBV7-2 TGTGCCAGCAGCTTCCCCGTTGGGTTGGCCGGGGAGCTGTTTTTT CASSFPVGLAGELFF
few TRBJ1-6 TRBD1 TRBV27 TGTGCCAGCAGTTTATTGTTCCAGACAGGGGATAATTCACCCCTCCACTTT CASSLLFQTGDNSPLHF
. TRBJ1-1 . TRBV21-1 TGTGCCAGCAGCAAGGGCCCAGGGGTTCGACCGTTTGTGAACACTGAAGCTTTCTTT CASSKGPGVRPFVNTEAFF
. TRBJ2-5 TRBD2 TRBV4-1 TGCGCCAGCAGCCCACCATGGGGGGGCCAAGAGACCCAGTACTTC CASSPPWGGQETQYF
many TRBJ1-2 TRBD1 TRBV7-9 TGTGCCAGCAGCTTCCGGGACAGGCTTAACTATGGCTACACCTTC CASSFRDRLNYGYTF
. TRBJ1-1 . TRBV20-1 TGCAGTGCTAGAGATCTGCGGGGCAGGGACACTGAAGCTTTCTTT CSARDLRGRDTEAFF